Below, 32 T cell receptor beta chains from the same sample are listed, as sequenced in a study of OX40 agonist ivuxolimab in advanced cancers. The assay was immunoSEQ multiplex PCR, and TCRdb's table has in-frame clones only and misses some. The table includes almost 65,000 clones, roughly four fifths detected once. The sequences come from CD4+ or CD8+ T cells sorted from blood, collected in a trial of the OX40 agonist ivuxolimab. The receptors shown here come from an adult with an advanced solid tumor such as melanoma, head and neck, liver or kidney cancer.

J is TRBJ2-1 and V is TRBV7-2, with TRBD2 as a possible D gene (6 bases). V lost 8 bases, J lost 3 bases, and 20 bases lay in between. Germline V CDR1 and CDR2: SGHTA, FQGNSA. CDR3 size: 16 residues. CDR3 amino acids: CASVPPRGVHYNEQFF. The CDR3 DNA reads TGTGCCAGCGTTCCCCCGCGGGGAGTTCACTACAATGAGCAGTTCTTC.

This chain joins TRBV5-8 and TRBJ1-1, with D possibly being TRBD1 (5 bases). There are 15 residues in the CDR3. V lost 1 base, J lost 4 bases, and 14 bases lay in between. Per the germline V gene, CDR1 is SGHTS and CDR2 is YDEGEE. CDR3 in DNA: TGTGCCAGCAGCTTGATTGCCATCGGGGGCACTGAAGCTTTCTTT. This translates into CASSLIAIGGTEAFF.

V usage is TRBV2 and J usage is TRBJ1-2; a weak D match, TRBD1 (5 bases). The CDR3 sequence is 13 residues long. Looked up from germline, CDR1 is SNHLY and CDR2 is FYNNEI. Between the trimmed V and J ends, which lost 6 bases and 5 bases, there was a span of 13 bases. This CDR3 reads CASRDLTVYGYTF. The CDR3 nucleotides read TGTGCCAGCAGGGATTTGACAGTTTATGGCTACACCTTC.

The chain uses TRBV6-5 and TRBJ1-2; D uncertain. Trimming removed 5 bases from V and 8 bases from J, with 15 bases in between. Germline loops: CDR1 MNHEY, CDR2 SVGAGI. The length of the CDR3 is 13 residues. In DNA form, the CDR3 reads TGTGCCAGCAGTGACCATAAAGGGAAAGGCTACACCTTC. As protein: CASSDHKGKGYTF.

The V and J genes are TRBV11-1 and TRBJ2-7; D may be TRBD1 (5 bases). Germline CDR1 is SGHAT and CDR2 is FQDESV (reference sequence). This CDR3 spans 14 amino acids. V lost 1 base, J lost 5 bases, and 12 bases lay in between. The CDR3 region is CASSLGQPEDEQYF. CDR3 bases: TGTGCCAGCAGCTTAGGACAGCCCGAAGACGAGCAGTACTTC.

Comment on this clone: The identical CDR3 is also encoded by other nucleotide sequences in the sample. Here the CDR3 reads CASSPRTGYGYTF. As DNA, the CDR3 is TGTGCCAGCAGCCCCCGGACAGGCTATGGCTACACCTTC. The chain joins TRBV9 to TRBJ1-2; TRBD1 matches at 7 bases. Trimming at V came to 4 bases and at J to 4 bases, leaving 4 bases not matched to a gene. CDR1 is SGDLS, CDR2 YYNGEE, per germline. The CDR3 sequence is 13 residues long.

CDR3: CASSELAGAFSEQFF. The CDR3 DNA reads as TGCGCCAGCAGCGAACTAGCGGGGGCGTTCAGTGAGCAGTTCTTC. The chain combines TRBV10-1 with TRBJ2-1; 11 bases are shared with TRBD2. Germline CDR1 reads WNHNN; CDR2 reads SYGVQD (reference sequence). J lost 9 bases, V lost 6 bases, and 10 bases had no gene match. CDR3 length: 15 amino acids.

CDR3 sequence: CASSDSGNTIYF. CDR3 DNA: TGTGCCAGCAGCGACTCTGGAAACACCATATATTTT. The chain links TRBV9 to TRBJ1-3; D is ambiguous. Germline CDR1 and CDR2: SGDLS and YYNGEE. V was clipped by 3 bases and J by 0 bases, with 1 base between them. CDR3 length: 12 amino acids.

V is TRBV10-3 and J is TRBJ2-7; D is uncertain. Trimming removed 3 bases from V and 7 bases from J, with 7 bases in between. This CDR3 has 11 residues. Germline loops: CDR1 ENHRY, CDR2 SYGVKD. The CDR3: CAISDFDEQYF. For the CDR3, the DNA is TGTGCCATCAGTGATTTTGATGAGCAGTACTTC.

V usage is TRBV12-5 and J usage is TRBJ1-4; tentative D call: TRBD1 (6 bases). The V gene's germline CDR1 is LGHNT and CDR2 FRNRAP. The V end lost 6 bases, the J end lost 7 bases, and 18 bases lay between the germline ends. The CDR3 is made up of 15 amino acids. This CDR3 is CASGYTGTRPEKLFF. CDR3 DNA sequence: TGTGCTAGTGGGTATACCGGGACACGGCCTGAAAAACTGTTTTTT.

This sequence joins TRBV10-3 and TRBJ1-2; TRBD1 matches 7 bases. The CDR3 sequence is 14 residues long. Germline V CDR1 and CDR2: ENHRY, SYGVKD. Trimming removed 0 bases from V and 7 bases from J; junction bases left unmatched: 5. In nucleotides, the CDR3 is TGTGCCATCAGTGAGTCTCTTCGGACAGGTGGCTACACCTTC. Its protein product is CAISESLRTGGYTF.

This clone was observed a handful of times. The V and J genes are TRBV5-6 and TRBJ2-1; a weak D match, TRBD1 (6 bases). Between the trimmed V and J ends, which lost 0 bases and 9 bases, there was a span of 13 bases. The germline V gene has CDR1 SGHDT and CDR2 YYEEEE. CDR3 length: 14 residues. The CDR3 here is CASSLVPTGTEQFF. Here the CDR3 DNA reads TGTGCCAGCAGCTTGGTCCCAACAGGGACTGAGCAGTTCTTC. The whole variable domain, remainder taken from reference TRBV5-6 and TRBJ2-1, is DAGVTQSPTHLIKTRGQQVTLRCSPKSGHDTVSWYQQALGQGPQFIFQYYEEEERQRGNFPDRFSGHQFPNYSSELNVNALLLGDSALYLCASSLVPTGTEQFFGPGTRLTVL.

The chain employs TRBV9 and TRBJ1-2, with 12 bases aligning to TRBD1. CDR1 is SGDLS and CDR2 is YYNGEE in the germline V gene. The ends lost 4 bases at V and 7 bases at J; junction bases unmatched: 8. The CDR3 contains 15 residues. The CDR3 DNA reads TGTGCCAGCAGCTCAGGGACAGGGGGCGCCACTGGCTACACCTTC. As protein: CASSSGTGGATGYTF.

This clone appeared a few times. J is TRBJ1-5 and V is TRBV19, with unresolved D. The germline gives CDR1 LNHDA, CDR2 SQIVND (reference sequence). The CDR3 is made up of 16 amino acids. V lost 3 bases to trimming and J lost 3 bases, with 15 bases between them. This CDR3 is CASSIATTVFNQPQHF. In nucleotides, the CDR3 is TGTGCCAGTAGTATCGCGACCACAGTTTTCAATCAGCCCCAGCATTTT.

The chain has TRBV11-2 and TRBJ2-7; 10 nucleotides line up with TRBD2. This CDR3 comprises 15 residues. J was trimmed by 3 bases and V by 4 bases; bases with no gene match: 6. CDR1 SGHAT and CDR2 FQNNGV come from the germline V gene. As DNA, the CDR3 is TGTGCCAGCAGCTCGGGACTAGCGCTAAACTACGAGCAGTACTTC. Protein sequence: CASSSGLALNYEQYF.

The chain combines TRBV7-2 with TRBJ2-5; 9 nucleotides agree with TRBD2. The CDR3 contains 14 residues. V gave up 3 bases and J gave up 5 bases; unmatched junction bases: 4. Germline V CDR1 and CDR2: SGHTA, FQGNSA. As DNA, the CDR3 is TGTGCCAGCAGCTTTAGCGGGAGTATGGAGACCCAGTACTTC. Its protein is CASSFSGSMETQYF. Supplemented by reference TRBV7-2 and TRBJ2-5, the full variable domain reads GAGVSQSPSNKVTEKGKDVELRCDPISGHTALYWYRQSLGQGLEFLIYFQGNSAPDKSGLPSDRFSAERTGGSVSTLTIQRTQQEDSAVYLCASSFSGSMETQYFGPGTRLLVL.

The V gene is TRBV27, the J gene TRBJ2-1; 7 nucleotides agree with TRBD2. Unmatched junction bases numbered 3, after V lost 0 bases and J lost 10 bases. The CDR3 loop spans 13 amino acids. CDR1 MNHEY and CDR2 SMNVEV come from the germline V gene (reference sequence). The CDR3 DNA reads TGTGCCAGCAGTTTATCGTGGGAGGGGGAGCAGTTCTTC. This sequence encodes CASSLSWEGEQFF.

V is TRBV11-1 and J is TRBJ2-6, with D unclear. Between the trimmed V and J ends, which lost 0 bases and 0 bases, there was a span of 6 bases. Germline assignment: CDR1 SGHAT and CDR2 FQDESV (reference sequence). CDR3 length: 16 residues. This CDR3 reads CASSLAWGSGANVLTF. The CDR3 DNA reads TGTGCCAGCAGCTTAGCGTGGGGCTCTGGGGCCAACGTCCTGACTTTC.

V and J are TRBV11-2 and TRBJ1-1; tentative D call: TRBD1 (5 bases). CDR1 is SGHAT, CDR2 FQNNGV, per germline. This CDR3 region has 14 residues. Between the trimmed V and J ends, which lost 4 bases and 1 base, there was a span of 10 bases. CDR3 DNA: TGTGCCAGCAGCTCAAGCGACAGGAACACTGAAGCTTTCTTT. It yields the protein CASSSSDRNTEAFF.

The CDR3 protein is CASSRQGIGYEQYF. In DNA, the CDR3 is TGTGCCAGCAGTAGACAGGGTATCGGCTACGAGCAGTACTTC. The chain has TRBV6-5 and TRBJ2-7, with 7 bases that match TRBD1. This CDR3 region has 14 residues. From germline, CDR1 is MNHEY and CDR2 SVGAGI. Trimming took 5 bases from V and 3 from J; bases not matched to a gene: 7.

V usage is TRBV2 and J usage is TRBJ1-4; D unresolved. V was shortened by 4 bases and J by 8 bases, with 11 bases between the two germline ends. CDR1 SNHLY and CDR2 FYNNEI come from the germline V gene. This CDR3 spans 13 amino acids. For the CDR3, the DNA is TGTGCCAGCAGTGTAGTGGGGAACGAAAAACTGTTTTTT. Protein product: CASSVVGNEKLFF.

The CDR3 coding sequence is TGTGCCAGCAGCTCGCGGGGACCGAGCTCCTACAATGAGCAGTTCTTC. It is translated as CASSSRGPSSYNEQFF. The V and J genes are TRBV7-9 and TRBJ2-1, with D tentatively TRBD2 (6 bases). CDR1 SEHNR and CDR2 FQNEAQ come from the germline V gene (reference sequence). The CDR3 runs 16 residues. Trimming removed 4 bases at V and 0 bases at J, with 13 bases between.

This sequence joins TRBV27 and TRBJ2-5; TRBD2 aligns across 8 bases. The CDR3 is made up of 13 amino acids. The germline CDR1 and CDR2 sequences are MNHEY and SMNVEV (reference sequence). V shed 6 bases, J shed 5 bases, and the junction held 5 bases outside the gene matches. The CDR3 nucleotides are TGTGCCAGCAGAGAGCGGGGGAGGGAGACCCAGTACTTC. This gives the protein CASRERGRETQYF.

The chain joins TRBV23-1 to TRBJ1-6; D possibly corresponds to TRBD1 (6 bases). TRBV23-1 falls under the ORF class, with uncertain function. The CDR3 has 13 amino acids. V dropped 3 bases and J dropped 11 bases, with 11 bases sitting between them. Here the CDR3 DNA reads TGCGCCAGCAGTCACCGTACAGGGCCACCCCTCCACTTT. It specifies CASSHRTGPPLHF.

The rearrangement links TRBV27 to TRBJ2-7, with D tentatively TRBD2 (6 bases). CDR1 is MNHEY, CDR2 SMNVEV, per germline (reference sequence). The CDR3 extends over 15 amino acids. The germline V and J ends were trimmed by 1 base and 2 bases, with 12 bases remaining between them. CDR3 coding DNA: TGTGCCAGCAGTTTATTGGCGGGGTCAACCTACGAGCAGTACTTC. This sequence encodes CASSLLAGSTYEQYF.

The V gene is TRBV11-2, the J gene TRBJ1-2; possible D gene TRBD1, 6 bases. Germline assignment: CDR1 SGHAT and CDR2 FQNNGV. The CDR3 runs 14 residues. Trimming pared 4 bases from V and 8 bases from J, leaving 17 bases between. CDR3 nucleotides: TGTGCCAGCAGCTCACCGCGGGGGCCCCGGGGCTACACCTTC. Translated, it gives CASSSPRGPRGYTF. The entire variable domain, with the rest obtained from reference TRBV11-2 and TRBJ1-2, is as follows: EAGVAQSPRYKIIEKRQSVAFWCNPISGHATLYWYQQILGQGPKLLIQFQNNGVVDDSQLPKDRFSAERLKGVDSTLKIQPAKLEDSAVYLCASSSPRGPRGYTFGSGTRLTVV.

The chain uses TRBV29-1 and TRBJ2-7; D is undetermined. Germline V gene sequence: CDR1 SQVTM, CDR2 ANQGSEA. V dropped 4 bases and J dropped 3 bases, with 10 bases sitting between them. This CDR3 contains 12 residues. The CDR3 region has the DNA TGCAGCGTTGTTAGGGCTGGCTACGAGCAGTACTTC. The encoded protein is CSVVRAGYEQYF.

The J gene is TRBJ2-1, the V gene TRBV11-3; 9 bases fit TRBD2. The J segment lost 8 bases and the V segment lost 3 bases, leaving 17 bases of the junction unmatched. The CDR3 extends over 18 amino acids. From germline, CDR1 is SGHNT and CDR2 YENEEA. CDR3 in DNA: TGTGCCAGCAGCTTTTCGGGCGGGGGGGCCTTAGCTCTCGATGAGCAGTTCTTC. This encodes CASSFSGGGALALDEQFF.

The chain is built from TRBV5-8 and TRBJ1-5, with D possibly being TRBD1 (6 bases). V was clipped by 7 bases and J by 6 bases, with 14 bases between them. The CDR3 contains 13 residues. Germline V gene data show CDR1 as SGHTS and CDR2 as YDEGEE. The CDR3 protein is CASGGQGRQPQHF. CDR3 sequence (DNA): TGTGCCAGCGGGGGGCAGGGTCGTCAGCCCCAGCATTTT. Combining the CDR3 with reference TRBV5-8 and TRBJ1-5 gives the whole variable domain EAGVTQSPTHLIKTRGQQATLRCSPISGHTSVYWYQQALGLGLQFLLWYDEGEERNRGNFPPRFSGRQFPNYSSELNVNALELEDSALYLCASGGQGRQPQHFGDGTRLSIL.

The CDR3 DNA is TGTGCAAGTCGCCGCTTCGGACAGAACACCGGGGAGCTGTTTTTT. This encodes CASRRFGQNTGELFF. The genes are TRBV12-2 and TRBJ2-2; the DNA was not compared with TRBD1, the D call given in the table. TRBV12-2 is flagged as a pseudogene. The CDR3 is 15 residues long.

This clone showed up just a few times. J is TRBJ2-7 and V is TRBV5-8; the D is unclear. The V end lost 6 bases, the J end lost 3 bases, and 10 bases lay between the germline ends. There are 12 residues in the CDR3. CDR1 SGHTS and CDR2 YDEGEE come from the germline V gene. The CDR3 coding sequence is TGTGCCAGCACCAAATTGCTCTACGAGCAGTACTTC. It is translated as CASTKLLYEQYF.

The chain couples TRBV19 to TRBJ2-1; D unresolved. Germline V lookup: CDR1 LNHDA, CDR2 SQIVND (reference sequence). CDR3 size: 12 residues. Trimming removed 8 bases at V and 7 bases at J, with 12 bases between. DNA for the CDR3: TGTGCCAGTGCCGATGGCTGGAATGAGCAGTTCTTC. It translates to CASADGWNEQFF.